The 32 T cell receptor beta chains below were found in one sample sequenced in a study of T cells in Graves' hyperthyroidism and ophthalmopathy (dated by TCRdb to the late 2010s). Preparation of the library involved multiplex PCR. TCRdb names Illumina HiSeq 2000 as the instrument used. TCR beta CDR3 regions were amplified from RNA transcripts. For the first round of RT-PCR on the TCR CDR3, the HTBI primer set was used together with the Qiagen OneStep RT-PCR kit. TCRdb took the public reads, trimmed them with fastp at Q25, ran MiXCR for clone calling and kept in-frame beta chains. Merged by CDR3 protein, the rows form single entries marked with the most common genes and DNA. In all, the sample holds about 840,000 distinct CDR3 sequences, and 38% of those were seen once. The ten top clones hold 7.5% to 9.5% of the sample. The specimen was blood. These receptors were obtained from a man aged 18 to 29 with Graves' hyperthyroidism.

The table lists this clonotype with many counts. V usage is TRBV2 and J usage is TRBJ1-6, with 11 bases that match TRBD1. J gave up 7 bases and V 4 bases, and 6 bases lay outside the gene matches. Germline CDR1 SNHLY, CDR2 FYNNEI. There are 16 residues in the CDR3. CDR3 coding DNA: TGTGCCAGCAGTGCCCGGACAGGGGGCGGGAATTCACCCCTCCACTTT. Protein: CASSARTGGGNSPLHF.

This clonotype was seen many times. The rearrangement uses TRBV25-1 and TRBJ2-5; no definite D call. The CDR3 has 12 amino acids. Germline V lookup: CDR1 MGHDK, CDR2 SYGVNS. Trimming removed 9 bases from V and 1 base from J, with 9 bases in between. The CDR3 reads CASKGSQETQYF. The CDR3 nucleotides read TGTGCCAGTAAGGGCAGCCAAGAGACCCAGTACTTC.

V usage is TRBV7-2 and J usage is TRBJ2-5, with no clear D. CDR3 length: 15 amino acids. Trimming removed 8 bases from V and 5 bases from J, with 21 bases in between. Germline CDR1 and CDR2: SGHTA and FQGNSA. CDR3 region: CASGPVGLNVETQYF. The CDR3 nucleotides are TGTGCCAGCGGCCCGGTAGGCCTAAACGTGGAGACCCAGTACTTC.

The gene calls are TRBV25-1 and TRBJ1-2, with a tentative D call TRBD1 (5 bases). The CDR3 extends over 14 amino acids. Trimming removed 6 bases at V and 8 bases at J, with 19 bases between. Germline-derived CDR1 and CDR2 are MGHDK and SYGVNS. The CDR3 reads CASSQGSGIGGYTF. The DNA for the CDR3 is TGTGCCAGCAGCCAAGGGTCAGGGATCGGAGGCTACACCTTC.

The CDR3 nucleotides are TGTGCCAGCAGTGAAGGGCCCCGGGCCTACGAGCAGTACTTC. Translated: CASSEGPRAYEQYF. This chain uses TRBV2 with TRBJ2-7; D gene uncertain. The CDR3 extends over 14 amino acids. From germline, CDR1 is SNHLY and CDR2 FYNNEI. Trimming removed 1 base at V and 2 bases at J, with 9 bases between.

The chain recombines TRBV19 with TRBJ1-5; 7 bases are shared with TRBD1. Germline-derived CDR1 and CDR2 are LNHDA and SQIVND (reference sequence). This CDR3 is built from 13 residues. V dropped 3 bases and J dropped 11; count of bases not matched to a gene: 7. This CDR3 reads CASSMVTGQSQHF. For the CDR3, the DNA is TGTGCCAGTAGTATGGTTACGGGACAGTCCCAGCATTTT.

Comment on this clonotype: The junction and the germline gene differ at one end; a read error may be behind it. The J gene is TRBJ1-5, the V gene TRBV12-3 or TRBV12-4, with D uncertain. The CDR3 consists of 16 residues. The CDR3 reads CAGSRRPFLGGQPQHF. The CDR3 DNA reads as TGTGCCGGCAGCCGCAGACCGTTTTTAGGCGGGCAGCCCCAGCATTTT.

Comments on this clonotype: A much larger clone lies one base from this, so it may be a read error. The CDR3 loop reads CASVLAENAGELFF. The CDR3 region has the DNA TGTGCCAGCGTACTAGCGGAGAACGCCGGGGAGCTGTTTTTT. The gene calls are TRBV11-1 and TRBJ2-2; 8 nucleotides agree with TRBD2. CDR1 and CDR2 from the germline V gene are SGHAT and FQDESV (reference sequence). The CDR3 runs to 14 residues.

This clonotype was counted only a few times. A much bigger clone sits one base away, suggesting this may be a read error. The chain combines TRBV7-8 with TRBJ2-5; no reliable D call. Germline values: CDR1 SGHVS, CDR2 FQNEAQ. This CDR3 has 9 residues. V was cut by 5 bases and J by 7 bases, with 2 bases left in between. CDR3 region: CASSATQYF. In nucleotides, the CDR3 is TGTGCCAGCAGCGCGACCCAGTACTTC.

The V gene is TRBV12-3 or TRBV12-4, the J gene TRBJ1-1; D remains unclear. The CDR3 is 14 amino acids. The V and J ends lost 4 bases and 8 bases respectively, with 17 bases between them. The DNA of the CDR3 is TGTGCCAGCAGTTCCAAAGGCAGGTCAGGCGAAGCTTTCTTT. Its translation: CASSSKGRSGEAFF.

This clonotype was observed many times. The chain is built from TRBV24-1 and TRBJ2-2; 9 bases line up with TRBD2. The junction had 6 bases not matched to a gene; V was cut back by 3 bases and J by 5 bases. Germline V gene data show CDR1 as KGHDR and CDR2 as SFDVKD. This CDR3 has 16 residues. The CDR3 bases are TGTGCCACCAGTGATCCAACTAGCGGGCAGACCGGGGAGCTGTTTTTT. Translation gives CATSDPTSGQTGELFF.

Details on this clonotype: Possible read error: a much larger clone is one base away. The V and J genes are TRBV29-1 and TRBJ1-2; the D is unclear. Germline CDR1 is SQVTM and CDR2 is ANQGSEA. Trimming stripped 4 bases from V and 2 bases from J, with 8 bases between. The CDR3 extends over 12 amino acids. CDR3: CSVGTENYGYTF. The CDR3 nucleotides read TGCAGCGTTGGGACGGAAAACTATGGCTACACCTTC.

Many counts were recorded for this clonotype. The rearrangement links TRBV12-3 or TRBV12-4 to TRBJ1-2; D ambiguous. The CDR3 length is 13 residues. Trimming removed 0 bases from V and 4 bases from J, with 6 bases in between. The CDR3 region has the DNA TGTGCCAGCAGTTTAGCCCAGAGCTATGGCTACACCTTC. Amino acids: CASSLAQSYGYTF.

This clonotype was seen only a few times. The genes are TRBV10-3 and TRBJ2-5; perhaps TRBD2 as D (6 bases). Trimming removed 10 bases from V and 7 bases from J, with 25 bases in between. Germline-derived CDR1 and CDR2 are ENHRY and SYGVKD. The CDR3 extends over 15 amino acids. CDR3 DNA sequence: TGTGCCAGCGAGGAGGGCGGGGACCTCCGGGGGACCCAGTACTTC. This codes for CASEEGGDLRGTQYF.

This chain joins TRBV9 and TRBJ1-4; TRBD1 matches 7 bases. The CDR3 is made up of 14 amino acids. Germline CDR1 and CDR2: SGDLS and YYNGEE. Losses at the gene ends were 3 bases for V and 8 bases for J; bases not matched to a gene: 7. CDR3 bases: TGTGCCAGCAGCGCGTACAGGGGAGGGGAAAAACTGTTTTTT. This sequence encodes CASSAYRGGEKLFF.

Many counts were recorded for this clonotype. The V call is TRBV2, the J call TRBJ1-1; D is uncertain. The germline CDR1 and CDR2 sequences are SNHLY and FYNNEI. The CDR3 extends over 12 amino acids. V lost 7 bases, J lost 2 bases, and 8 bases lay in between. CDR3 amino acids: CASKWGNTEAFF. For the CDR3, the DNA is TGTGCCAGCAAGTGGGGAAACACTGAAGCTTTCTTT.

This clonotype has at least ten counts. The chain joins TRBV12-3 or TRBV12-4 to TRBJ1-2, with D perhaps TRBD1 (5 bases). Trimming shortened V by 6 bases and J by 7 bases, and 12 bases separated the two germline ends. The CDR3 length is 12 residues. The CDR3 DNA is TGTGCCAGCAGGCGGGGGGTACGTGGCTACACCTTC. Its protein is CASRRGVRGYTF.

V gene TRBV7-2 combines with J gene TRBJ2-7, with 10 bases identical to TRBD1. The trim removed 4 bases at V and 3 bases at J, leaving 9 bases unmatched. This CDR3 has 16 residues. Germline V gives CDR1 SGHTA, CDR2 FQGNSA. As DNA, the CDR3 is TGTGCCAGCAGCTCAACCACCGGGACAGGGGTCTACGAGCAGTACTTC. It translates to CASSSTTGTGVYEQYF.

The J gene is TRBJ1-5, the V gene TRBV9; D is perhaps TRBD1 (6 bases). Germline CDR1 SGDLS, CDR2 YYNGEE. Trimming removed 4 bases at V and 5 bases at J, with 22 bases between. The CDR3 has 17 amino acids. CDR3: CASSLAGGRPGDQPQHF. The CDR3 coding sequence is TGTGCCAGCAGCCTTGCGGGGGGGCGTCCAGGCGATCAGCCCCAGCATTTT.

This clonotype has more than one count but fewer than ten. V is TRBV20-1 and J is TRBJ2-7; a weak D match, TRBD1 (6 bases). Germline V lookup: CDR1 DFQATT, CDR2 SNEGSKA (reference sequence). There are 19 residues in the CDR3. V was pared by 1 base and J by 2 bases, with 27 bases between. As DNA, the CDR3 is TGCAGTGCTAGAGGCCGAACCAACCTTGGGCAGGACAGAACCTACGAGCAGTACTTC. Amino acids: CSARGRTNLGQDRTYEQYF.

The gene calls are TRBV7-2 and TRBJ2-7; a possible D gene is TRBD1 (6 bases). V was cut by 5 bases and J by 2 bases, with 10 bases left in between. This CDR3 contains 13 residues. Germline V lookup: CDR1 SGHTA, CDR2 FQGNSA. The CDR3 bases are TGTGCCAGCAGCACAGGGAAAACCTACGAGCAGTACTTC. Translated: CASSTGKTYEQYF. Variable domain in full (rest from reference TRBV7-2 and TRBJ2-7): GAGVSQSPSNKVTEKGKDVELRCDPISGHTALYWYRQSLGQGLEFLIYFQGNSAPDKSGLPSDRFSAERTGGSVSTLTIQRTQQEDSAVYLCASSTGKTYEQYFGPGTRLTVT.

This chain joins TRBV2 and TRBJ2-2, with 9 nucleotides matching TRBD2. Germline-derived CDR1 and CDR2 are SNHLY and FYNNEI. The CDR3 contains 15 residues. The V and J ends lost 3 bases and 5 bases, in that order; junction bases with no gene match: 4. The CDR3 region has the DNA TGTGCCAGCAGTGATCGTGCGGGGGGGACCGGGGAGCTGTTTTTT. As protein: CASSDRAGGTGELFF.

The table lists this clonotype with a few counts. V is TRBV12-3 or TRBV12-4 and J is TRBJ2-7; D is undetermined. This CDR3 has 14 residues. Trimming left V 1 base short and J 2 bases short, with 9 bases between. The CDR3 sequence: CASSLDDRTYEQYF. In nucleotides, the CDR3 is TGTGCCAGCAGTTTAGATGACCGAACCTACGAGCAGTACTTC.

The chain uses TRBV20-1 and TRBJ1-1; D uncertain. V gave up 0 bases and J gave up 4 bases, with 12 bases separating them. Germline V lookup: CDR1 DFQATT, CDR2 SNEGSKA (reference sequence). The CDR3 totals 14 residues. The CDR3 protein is CSAREPPEITEAFF. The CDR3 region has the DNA TGCAGTGCTAGAGAACCCCCCGAAATCACTGAAGCTTTCTTT.

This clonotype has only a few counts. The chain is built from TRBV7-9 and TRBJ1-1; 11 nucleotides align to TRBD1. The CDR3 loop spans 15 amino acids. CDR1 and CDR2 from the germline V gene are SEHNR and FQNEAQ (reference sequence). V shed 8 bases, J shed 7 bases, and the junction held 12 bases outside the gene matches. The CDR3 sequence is CASAGQPGQGVEAFF. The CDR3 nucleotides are TGTGCCAGCGCCGGACAGCCGGGACAGGGGGTTGAAGCTTTCTTT.

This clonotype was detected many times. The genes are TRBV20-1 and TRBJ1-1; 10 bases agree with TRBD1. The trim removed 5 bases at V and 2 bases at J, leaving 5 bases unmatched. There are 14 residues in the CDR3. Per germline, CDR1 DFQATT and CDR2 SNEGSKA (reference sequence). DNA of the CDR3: TGCAGTGCTCGGGACAGGGGAGGAAACACTGAAGCTTTCTTT. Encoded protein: CSARDRGGNTEAFF.

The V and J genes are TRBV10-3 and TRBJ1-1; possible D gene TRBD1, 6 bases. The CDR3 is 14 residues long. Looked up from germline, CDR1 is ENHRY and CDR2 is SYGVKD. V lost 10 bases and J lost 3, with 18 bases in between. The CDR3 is CATGRGAVYTEAFF. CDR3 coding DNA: TGTGCCACCGGACGGGGGGCAGTTTACACTGAAGCTTTCTTT.

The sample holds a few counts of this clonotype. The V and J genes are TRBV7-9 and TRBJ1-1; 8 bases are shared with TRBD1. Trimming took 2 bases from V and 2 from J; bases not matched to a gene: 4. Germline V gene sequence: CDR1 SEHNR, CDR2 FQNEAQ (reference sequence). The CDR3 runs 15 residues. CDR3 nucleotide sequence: TGTGCCAGCAGCTTACGGACAGGGAGTAACACTGAAGCTTTCTTT. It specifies CASSLRTGSNTEAFF.

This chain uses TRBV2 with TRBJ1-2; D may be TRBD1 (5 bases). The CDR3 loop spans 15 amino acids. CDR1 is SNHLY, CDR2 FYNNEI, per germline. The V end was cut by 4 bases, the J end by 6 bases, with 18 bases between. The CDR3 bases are TGTGCCAGCAGTGGGCGCAGGGTCCTCGAAGATGGCTACACCTTC. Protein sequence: CASSGRRVLEDGYTF.

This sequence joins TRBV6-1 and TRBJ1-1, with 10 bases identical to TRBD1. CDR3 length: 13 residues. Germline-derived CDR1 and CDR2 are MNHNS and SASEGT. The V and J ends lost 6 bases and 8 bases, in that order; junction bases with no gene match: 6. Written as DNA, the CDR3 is TGTGCCAGCAGACAGACAGGGGGCCTCGAAGCTTTCTTT. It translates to CASRQTGGLEAFF.

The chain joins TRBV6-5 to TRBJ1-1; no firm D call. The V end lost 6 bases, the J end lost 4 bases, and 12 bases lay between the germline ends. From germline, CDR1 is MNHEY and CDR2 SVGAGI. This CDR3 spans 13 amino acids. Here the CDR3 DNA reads TGTGCCAGCAGGTTCTTGGCGTCCACTGAAGCTTTCTTT. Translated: CASRFLASTEAFF.

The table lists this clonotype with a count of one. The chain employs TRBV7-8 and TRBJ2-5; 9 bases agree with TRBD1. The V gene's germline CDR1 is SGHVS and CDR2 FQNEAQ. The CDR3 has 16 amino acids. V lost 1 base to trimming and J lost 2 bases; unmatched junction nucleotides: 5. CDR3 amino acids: CASSLVQDRGQETQYF. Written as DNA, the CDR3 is TGTGCCAGCAGCTTAGTGCAGGACAGGGGTCAAGAGACCCAGTACTTC.